This TCR beta chain emerged from a study of response to subunit inactivated influenza vaccine. TCRdb passed the RT-PCR reads through MiXCR, listing each CDR3 protein once. The sample shows 800,000 or so distinct CDR3 sequences, 21% of them seen only once. This clonotype was recorded a few times. The target antigen is unknown. V gave up 3 bases and J gave up 0 bases; unmatched junction bases: 13. CDR1 and CDR2 (germline): LGHNA, YNFKEQ. This CDR3 has 19 amino acids. Study-wide findings and caveats: Authors suggested each seasonal flu vaccination may recruit only limited numbers of new T cells.

V and J are TRBV4-2 and TRBJ2-2; 7 bases align to TRBD2. The sequencing here drew on PBMCs from blood, taken around 5 days after vaccination. The receptor was derived from a man aged 45-60 years who received an inactivated influenza vaccine. The CDR3: CASSHETGGSSANTGELFF. The CDR3 nucleotides read TGTGCCAGCAGCCACGAAACGGGAGGCTCTTCCGCGAACACCGGGGAGCTGTTTTTT.